The 3 T cell receptor beta chains given below trace back to one sample, sequenced in a study of beta chain features in type 1 diabetes. Study-wide points: Moderate yet significant TCRB CDR3 shortening was seen in Type 1 diabetes patients in all four CD4+ subsets.

Their target antigens are unknown. Investigators reverse transcribed all isolated RNA, so they sequenced expressed TCRB transcripts. Only in-frame clones appear in the TCRdb table, and some are missing; sequencing was by immunoSEQ multiplex PCR. The data contain 500,000 to 650,000 clones, around 12% of them singletons. Specimen: naive CD4+ T cells from blood. These TCRs come from a young man with type 1 diabetes.

The V call is TRBV10-3, the J call TRBJ1-5; TRBD1 matches 7 bases. The CDR3 runs to 13 residues. V gave up 6 bases and J gave up 5 bases; unmatched junction bases: 4. Looked up from germline, CDR1 is ENHRY and CDR2 is SYGVKD. Here the CDR3 DNA reads TGTGCCATCAGGGGGGACAGTGATCAGCCCCAGCATTTT. Translation: CAIRGDSDQPQHF.

The chain recombines TRBV7-2 with TRBJ2-7; 11 nucleotides agree with TRBD1. This CDR3 contains 16 residues. The germline gives CDR1 SGHTA, CDR2 FQGNSA. With V trimmed by 5 bases and J by 1 base, 7 bases remained unmatched. The CDR3 coding sequence is TGTGCCAGCAGCCCATGGGGACAGGGGGGATCCTACGAGCAGTACTTC. It yields the protein CASSPWGQGGSYEQYF.

The rearrangement links TRBV6-5 to TRBJ1-6; D possibly corresponds to TRBD1 (5 bases). Trimming removed 5 bases from V and 10 bases from J, with 15 bases in between. The CDR3 spans 14 residues. Per the germline V gene, CDR1 is MNHEY and CDR2 is SVGAGI. The CDR3 DNA sequence: TGTGCCAGCAGTCCACCGGGGGGACGGTCACCCCTCCACTTT. Residues: CASSPPGGRSPLHF.